The 8 T cell receptor beta chains presented below share a single source sample, sequenced in a study of a mutant IDH1 vaccine in newly diagnosed glioma. These TCRs are of unknown antigen specificity. Generated by immunoSEQ multiplex PCR, the TCRdb table keeps only in-frame clones and is missing some. The repertoire includes about 66,000 clones, about 88% of them detected once, and more than 7.5% sits in the top ten. The time point here: week 11, during vaccination. Doses comprised 300 ug of mutant IDH1 20-mer peptide each, plus topical imiquimod. Sequencing used PBMCs, obtained from a glioma patient whose treatment included an IDH1 peptide vaccine. These receptors originate from a woman in her forties or fifties with glioma.

This chain connects TRBV11-2 to TRBJ2-3; 9 bases are a match to TRBD1. The CDR3 loop spans 15 amino acids. CDR1 SGHAT and CDR2 FQNNGV come from the germline V gene. J lost 0 bases, V lost 5 bases, and 3 bases had no gene match. CDR3 protein: CASSPGQGSTDTQYF. The DNA of the CDR3 is TGTGCCAGCAGCCCGGGACAGGGAAGCACAGATACGCAGTATTTT.

This chain connects TRBV29-1 to TRBJ1-1; 7 bases match TRBD1. CDR1 SQVTM and CDR2 ANQGSEA come from the germline V gene. This CDR3 contains 13 residues. V lost 5 bases, J lost 5 bases, and 8 bases stayed unmatched. The CDR3 loop is CSVQTGEWTEAFF. As DNA, the CDR3 is TGCAGCGTTCAAACAGGGGAGTGGACTGAAGCTTTCTTT.

The chain has TRBV9 and TRBJ2-5; D possibly corresponds to TRBD2 (6 bases). CDR3 length: 14 residues. Germline CDR1 SGDLS, CDR2 YYNGEE. The V gene lost 0 bases and the J gene lost 3 bases, with 9 bases spanning the gap. CDR3: CASSVGGRKETQYF. CDR3 DNA: TGTGCCAGCAGCGTAGGGGGGAGGAAAGAGACCCAGTACTTC.

This chain links TRBV7-3 with TRBJ1-1; no clear D gene. Germline V lookup: CDR1 SGHTA, CDR2 FQGTGA. V shed 6 bases and J shed 1 base, with 15 bases lying between them. The CDR3 runs 15 residues. CDR3: CASRMAQVANTEAFF. In DNA, the CDR3 is TGTGCCAGCAGGATGGCCCAGGTAGCGAACACTGAAGCTTTCTTT.

The V call is TRBV5-1, the J call TRBJ2-3; tentatively, D is TRBD1 (8 bases). The germline gives CDR1 SGHRS, CDR2 YFSETQ. Trimming stripped 4 bases from V and 4 bases from J, with 22 bases between. This CDR3 is built from 17 residues. CDR3 coding DNA: TGCGCCAGCAGCCGAGGAGCCAACAGGGGGGGCGCAGATACGCAGTATTTT. It specifies CASSRGANRGGADTQYF.

This chain joins TRBV19 and TRBJ1-2, with no clear D. V lost 0 bases and J lost 8, with 19 bases in between. The CDR3 length is 16 residues. The germline V gene has CDR1 LNHDA and CDR2 SQIVND (reference sequence). CDR3 DNA sequence: TGTGCCAGTAGTATAGACTCTCAGACGGTGAGTGGCGGCTACACCTTC. Its translation is CASSIDSQTVSGGYTF.

This clone occurred once. The chain combines TRBV9 with TRBJ1-1, with TRBD1 matching 7 bases. The CDR3 contains 16 residues. Germline-derived CDR1 and CDR2 are SGDLS and YYNGEE. V lost 3 bases to trimming and J lost 0 bases; unmatched junction nucleotides: 8. The CDR3 nucleotides are TGTGCCAGCAGCGCCGGAGACAGGGACCTGAACACTGAAGCTTTCTTT. Amino acid sequence: CASSAGDRDLNTEAFF.

The rearrangement links TRBV7-2 to TRBJ1-1; D unclear. This CDR3 is 13 amino acids long. The V gene lost 3 bases and the J gene lost 3 bases, with 8 bases spanning the gap. CDR1 and CDR2 (germline): SGHTA, FQGNSA. The CDR3 spells CASSFYSDTEAFF. The DNA for the CDR3 is TGTGCCAGCAGCTTTTATAGCGACACTGAAGCTTTCTTT.